The next 30 T cell receptor beta chains were all read from a single sample in a study of T cell responses to AZD1222 COVID-19 vaccine. Assay: immunoSEQ multiplex PCR; the TCRdb copy retains only in-frame clones and omits some. The sample contains over 150,000 clones, 90% to 95% of which appear only once. The sample was peripheral blood, taken on day 0 of MenACWY control vaccination. The receptors were gathered from an adult in good health.

V is TRBV5-1 and J is TRBJ2-1; possibly TRBD1 for D (5 bases). Germline V gene data show CDR1 as SGHRS and CDR2 as YFSETQ. V lost 0 bases and J lost 0, with 10 bases in between. The CDR3 length is 16 residues. As DNA, the CDR3 is TGCGCCAGCAGCTTGGGGGGCGGCTCCTCCTACAATGAGCAGTTCTTC. Its protein product is CASSLGGGSSYNEQFF. The full variable domain, its missing parts supplied by reference TRBV5-1 and TRBJ2-1, is KAGVTQTPRYLIKTRGQQVTLSCSPISGHRSVSWYQQTPGQGLQFLFEYFSETQRNKGNFPGRFSGRQFSNSRSEMNVSTLELGDSALYLCASSLGGGSSYNEQFFGPGTRLTVL.

The chain recombines TRBV19 with TRBJ2-1, with D possibly matching TRBD2 (6 bases). CDR1 and CDR2 from the germline V gene are LNHDA and SQIVND (reference sequence). The CDR3 contains 16 residues. With 1 base removed from V and 6 bases from J, the gap between germline ends came to 16 bases. The CDR3 nucleotides read TGTGCCAGTAGTATAGCGGGGAGACTAGTCGGCAATGAGCAGTTCTTC. It translates to CASSIAGRLVGNEQFF.

The J gene is TRBJ2-5, the V gene TRBV24-1, with 11 bases that match TRBD1. The V segment lost 4 bases and the J segment 0 bases; nucleotides outside the gene matches: 6. Germline CDR1 is KGHDR and CDR2 is SFDVKD. The CDR3 runs to 17 residues. Written as DNA, the CDR3 is TGTGCCACCAGTGACCCGGACAGGGGGCGATACCAAGAGACCCAGTACTTC. Translated: CATSDPDRGRYQETQYF.

The table lists this clone with a count of one. The chain employs TRBV19 and TRBJ2-2, with 8 bases aligning to TRBD2. This CDR3 region has 14 residues. V trimming: 5 bases; J trimming: 5 bases; junction bases outside the gene matches: 4. CDR1 and CDR2 from the germline V gene are LNHDA and SQIVND (reference sequence). CDR3 residues: CASSVGRGTGELFF. CDR3 DNA: TGTGCCAGTAGTGTCGGGAGGGGTACCGGGGAGCTGTTTTTT.

This sequence joins TRBV4-3 and TRBJ1-1; TRBD1 is a possible D gene (6 bases). The CDR3 has 15 residues. The ends were cut back, 1 base at V and 3 bases at J, with 12 bases in the middle. Germline V gene lookup returns CDR1 LGHNA and CDR2 YSLEER. Written as DNA, the CDR3 is TGCGCCAGCAGCCAAGGGACAGCCGCCCACACTGAAGCTTTCTTT. It specifies CASSQGTAAHTEAFF.

The chain links TRBV7-2 to TRBJ1-5, with D possibly TRBD1 on 6 matching bases. The CDR3 consists of 19 residues. V lost 4 bases, J lost 1 base, and 23 bases lay in between. The germline CDR1 and CDR2 sequences are SGHTA and FQGNSA. The DNA of the CDR3 is TGTGCCAGCAGCTCCCTACCTAGGGCAGGGGTTGGGAGCAATCAGCCCCAGCATTTT. This encodes CASSSLPRAGVGSNQPQHF.

J is TRBJ1-1 and V is TRBV6-4; TRBD1 is a possible D gene (6 bases). The V end was cut by 6 bases, the J end by 13 bases, with 15 bases between. The CDR3 spans 11 residues. CDR1 is MRHNA and CDR2 is SNTAGT in the germline V gene. CDR3 amino acids: CASSATGSLFF. CDR3 nucleotides: TGTGCCAGCAGCGCAACAGGGAGTCTTTTCTTT.

A few counts support this clone. This chain uses TRBV30 with TRBJ1-6, with D uncertain. Per the germline V gene, CDR1 is GTSNPN and CDR2 is SVGIG (reference sequence). The length of the CDR3 is 13 residues. The ends were cut back, 2 bases at V and 6 bases at J, with 8 bases in the middle. The CDR3 coding sequence is TGTGCCTGGAGTCAGGAGGGTAATTCACCCCTCCACTTT. It is translated as CAWSQEGNSPLHF.

The rearrangement joins TRBV19 to TRBJ1-5, with D tentatively TRBD1 (5 bases). Trimming removed 6 bases from V and 1 base from J, with 16 bases in between. The germline CDR1 and CDR2 sequences are LNHDA and SQIVND (reference sequence). The CDR3 runs 16 residues. The CDR3: CASRGLRDGSNQPQHF. The DNA of the CDR3 is TGTGCCAGTAGGGGGCTCCGGGACGGAAGCAATCAGCCCCAGCATTTT.

The rearrangement uses TRBV5-1 and TRBJ2-1; 11 bases fit TRBD2. This CDR3 is 16 amino acids long. Germline V CDR1 and CDR2: SGHRS, YFSETQ. J lost 5 bases, V lost 4 bases, and 8 bases had no gene match. CDR3 in DNA: TGCGCCAGCAGCCAACTCACTAGCGGGAGCCACAATGAGCAGTTCTTC. Protein: CASSQLTSGSHNEQFF.

This chain links TRBV7-2 with TRBJ2-7; possible D gene TRBD2, 5 bases. Trimming took 3 bases from V and 10 from J, leaving 13 bases between them. The germline V gene has CDR1 SGHTA and CDR2 FQGNSA. This CDR3 region has 12 residues. CDR3 loop: CASSFDYAEQYF. In DNA form, the CDR3 reads TGTGCCAGCAGCTTTGACTACGCAGAACAGTACTTC.

V is TRBV12-3 or TRBV12-4 and J is TRBJ1-1; possible D gene TRBD1, 5 bases. The CDR3 is made up of 12 amino acids. V was trimmed by 6 bases and J by 4 bases, leaving 9 bases between them. The CDR3 nucleotides read TGTGCCAGCAGGGGGCGTACCACTGAAGCTTTCTTT. Translation: CASRGRTTEAFF.

The rearrangement joins TRBV3-1 (or the pseudogene TRBV3-2) to TRBJ2-1, with 7 positions matching TRBD2. The trim removed 6 bases at V and 6 bases at J, leaving 5 bases unmatched. CDR1 and CDR2 from the germline V gene are LGHDT and YNNKEL (reference sequence). The CDR3 totals 13 residues. The CDR3 bases are TGTGCCAGCAGGGGAGGGGCGGGCAATGAGCAGTTCTTC. Its protein is CASRGGAGNEQFF.

The chain is built from TRBV27 and TRBJ1-2, with D perhaps matching TRBD1 (6 bases). Germline-derived CDR1 and CDR2 are MNHEY and SMNVEV (reference sequence). This CDR3 is built from 17 residues. V shed 5 bases and J shed 5 bases, with 24 bases lying between them. CDR3: CASSLRGNGDHIYGYTF. The CDR3 bases are TGTGCCAGCAGTCTAAGGGGGAACGGCGACCATATATATGGCTACACCTTC.

This chain connects TRBV10-3 to TRBJ2-2, with 8 positions matching TRBD1. Germline trimming cut 10 bases from V and 0 bases from J; bases unmatched to any gene: 7. The CDR3 extends over 15 amino acids. Germline-derived CDR1 and CDR2 are ENHRY and SYGVKD. CDR3 in amino acids: CANGQGGTNTGELFF. CDR3 DNA sequence: TGTGCCAACGGACAGGGTGGTACGAACACCGGGGAGCTGTTTTTT.

This clone was seen just once. This rearrangement joins TRBV6-5 to TRBJ1-4; weak D call: TRBD1 (5 bases). V was cut by 6 bases and J by 4 bases, with 12 bases left in between. This CDR3 region has 14 residues. Looked up from germline, CDR1 is MNHEY and CDR2 is SVGAGI. The CDR3 spells CASSSTVLNEKLFF. The CDR3 DNA sequence: TGTGCCAGCAGCTCGACAGTTCTTAATGAAAAACTGTTTTTT.

The rearrangement links TRBV11-2 to TRBJ1-5, with D hard to call. The V end was cut by 0 bases, the J end by 0 bases, with 3 bases between. The CDR3 sequence is 14 residues long. The germline gives CDR1 SGHAT, CDR2 FQNNGV. The CDR3: CASSLEASNQPQHF. The CDR3 DNA sequence: TGTGCCAGCAGCTTAGAGGCTAGCAATCAGCCCCAGCATTTT.

The CDR3 DNA is TGTGCCAGCAGTTCCCAACCTCCTCAGCCCCAGCATTTT. Translation: CASSSQPPQPQHF. This rearrangement joins TRBV28 to TRBJ1-5; D gene ambiguous. CDR1 MDHEN and CDR2 SYDVKM come from the germline V gene. V was shortened by 4 bases and J by 6 bases, with 10 bases between the two germline ends. The CDR3 loop spans 13 amino acids.

This chain connects TRBV19 to TRBJ2-7; 8 positions match TRBD1. Per the germline V gene, CDR1 is LNHDA and CDR2 is SQIVND (reference sequence). V lost 3 bases and J lost 2; bases outside the gene matches: 18. The CDR3 is made up of 19 amino acids. For the CDR3, the DNA is TGTGCCAGTAGTATGGGGGGCTTCCGGGACAGGAGGCCCACCTACGAGCAGTACTTC. As protein: CASSMGGFRDRRPTYEQYF.

The chain combines TRBV9 with TRBJ1-1; a possible D gene is TRBD1 (5 bases). Germline CDR1 is SGDLS and CDR2 is YYNGEE. The CDR3 is made up of 14 amino acids. Trimming pared 4 bases from V and 4 bases from J, leaving 14 bases between. The CDR3 DNA sequence: TGTGCCAGCAGCCCCGGGACGAGGAGCACTGAAGCTTTCTTT. This codes for CASSPGTRSTEAFF.

This chain uses TRBV30 with TRBJ2-1; D is unclear. The CDR3 contains 11 residues. The germline V gene has CDR1 GTSNPN and CDR2 SVGIG (reference sequence). V was trimmed by 4 bases and J by 6 bases, leaving 7 bases between them. The CDR3 loop is CAWTRGNEQFF. The CDR3 coding sequence is TGTGCCTGGACGAGAGGCAATGAGCAGTTCTTC.

V is TRBV7-2 and J is TRBJ1-2; D is ambiguous. The germline gives CDR1 SGHTA, CDR2 FQGNSA. The CDR3 length is 13 residues. Trimming stripped 6 bases from V and 7 bases from J, with 15 bases between. CDR3 sequence (DNA): TGTGCCAGCAGTCTTGAGAGGATCGGTGGCTACACCTTC. Translation gives CASSLERIGGYTF.

This chain joins TRBV19 and TRBJ1-3; no definite D call. Germline lookup yields CDR1 LNHDA and CDR2 SQIVND (reference sequence). This CDR3 is 12 amino acids long. V lost 3 bases and J lost 6, with 6 bases in between. This CDR3 reads CASSIGKNTIYF. CDR3 in DNA: TGTGCCAGTAGTATCGGTAAAAACACCATATATTTT.

The chain has TRBV5-1 and TRBJ2-5; TRBD2 matches at 7 bases. V shed 0 bases, J shed 2 bases, and the junction held 4 bases outside the gene matches. Germline lookup yields CDR1 SGHRS and CDR2 YFSETQ. The CDR3 spans 15 residues. The CDR3 loop reads CASSLGYGGQETQYF. The CDR3 nucleotides are TGCGCCAGCAGCTTGGGCTACGGGGGGCAAGAGACCCAGTACTTC.

This chain uses TRBV28 with TRBJ2-3; D remains unclear. V was shortened by 5 bases and J by 1 base, with 10 bases between the two germline ends. The CDR3 extends over 14 amino acids. The germline V gene has CDR1 MDHEN and CDR2 SYDVKM. The CDR3 loop reads CASSPPPGTDTQYF. DNA for the CDR3: TGTGCCAGCAGTCCCCCCCCGGGCACAGATACGCAGTATTTT.

The V and J genes are TRBV5-1 and TRBJ1-2; a possible D gene is TRBD1 (6 bases). The ends were cut back, 0 bases at V and 6 bases at J, with 15 bases in the middle. CDR1 and CDR2 from the germline V gene are SGHRS and YFSETQ. This CDR3 spans 15 amino acids. CDR3 DNA: TGCGCCAGCAGCTTGGAACAGGGTCGCTTTCATGGCTACACCTTC. It is translated as CASSLEQGRFHGYTF. Filled out from reference TRBV5-1 and TRBJ1-2, the complete variable domain reads KAGVTQTPRYLIKTRGQQVTLSCSPISGHRSVSWYQQTPGQGLQFLFEYFSETQRNKGNFPGRFSGRQFSNSRSEMNVSTLELGDSALYLCASSLEQGRFHGYTFGSGTRLTVV.

This chain connects TRBV24-1 to TRBJ2-5; 11 nucleotides agree with TRBD1. The germline V gene has CDR1 KGHDR and CDR2 SFDVKD. V lost 3 bases, J lost 5 bases, and 13 bases stayed unmatched. This CDR3 comprises 18 residues. The CDR3 region is CATSDEGQGAFLSETQYF. CDR3 DNA sequence: TGTGCCACCAGTGATGAAGGACAGGGGGCTTTTCTTTCGGAGACCCAGTACTTC.

In its sample, this clone was seen a few times. The chain uses TRBV9 and TRBJ2-1; D gene ambiguous. Germline V lookup: CDR1 SGDLS, CDR2 YYNGEE. This CDR3 comprises 14 residues. Trimming cost V 2 bases and J 1 base, with 7 bases left between them. CDR3: CASSVVLSYNEQFF. CDR3 nucleotides: TGTGCCAGCAGCGTCGTTCTTTCCTACAATGAGCAGTTCTTC.

J is TRBJ1-1 and V is TRBV5-1; D is unresolved. The CDR3 spans 13 residues. V was trimmed by 1 base and J by 1 base, leaving 5 bases between them. Germline V gene lookup returns CDR1 SGHRS and CDR2 YFSETQ. The CDR3 DNA reads as TGCGCCAGCAGCTTGCAGGCGAACACTGAAGCTTTCTTT. It specifies CASSLQANTEAFF.

The chain combines TRBV28 with TRBJ1-2; D might be TRBD1 (5 bases). The V end was cut by 5 bases, the J end by 7 bases, with 23 bases between. CDR1 is MDHEN and CDR2 is SYDVKM in the germline V gene. The CDR3 loop spans 16 amino acids. For the CDR3, the DNA is TGTGCCAGCAGTCCAATGCCGGGACGAGGGGTTGGTGGCTACACCTTC. The encoded protein is CASSPMPGRGVGGYTF.